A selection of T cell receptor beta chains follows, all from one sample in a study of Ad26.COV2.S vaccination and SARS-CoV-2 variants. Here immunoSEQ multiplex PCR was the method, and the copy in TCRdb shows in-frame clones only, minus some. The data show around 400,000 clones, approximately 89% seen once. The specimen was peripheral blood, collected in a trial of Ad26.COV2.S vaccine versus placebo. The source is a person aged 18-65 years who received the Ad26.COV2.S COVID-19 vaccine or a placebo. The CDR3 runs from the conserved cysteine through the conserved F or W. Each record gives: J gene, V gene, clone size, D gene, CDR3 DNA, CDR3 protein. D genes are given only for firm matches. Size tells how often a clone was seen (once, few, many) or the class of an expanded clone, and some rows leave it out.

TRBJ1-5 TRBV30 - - TGTGCCTGGAGTGTACGCCGGGATCAGCCCCAGCATTTT CAWSVRRDQPQHF
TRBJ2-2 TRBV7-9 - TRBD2 TGTGCCAGCAGCGTCGGACTAGCGGGAGGCCTTGGCACCGGGGAGCTGTTTTTT CASSVGLAGGLGTGELFF
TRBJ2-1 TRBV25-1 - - TGTGCCAGCAGTGAGGTCAGGGTATTCTTC CASSEVRVFF
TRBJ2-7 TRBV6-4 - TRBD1 TGTGCCAGCAGCAGGTATTTTGGACAGGGTTTTGGAAAGCAGTACTTC CASSRYFGQGFGKQYF
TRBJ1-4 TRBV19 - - TGTGCCAGTAGTATGGGACGGCGACCGAATGAAAAACTGTTTTTT CASSMGRRPNEKLFF
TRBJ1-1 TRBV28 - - TGTGCCAGCAGTCCCGGCGGGGCTGAAGCTTTCTTT CASSPGGAEAFF
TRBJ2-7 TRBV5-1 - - TGCGCCAGCAGCTTGGGCCGACAAAACTACGAGCAGTACTTC CASSLGRQNYEQYF
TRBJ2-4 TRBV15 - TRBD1 TGTGCCACCAGCAGAGCCGGGGGACAGGGGAACATTCAGTACTTC CATSRAGGQGNIQYF
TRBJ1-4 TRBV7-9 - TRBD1 TGTGCCAGCAGCCTAGGACAGGGGGCACTTGAAAAACTGTTTTTT CASSLGQGALEKLFF
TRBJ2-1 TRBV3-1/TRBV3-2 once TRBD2 TGTGCCAGCAGCCAAGGGAGGACTAGCGGGCGTTGGGCCTACAATGAGCAGTTCTTC CASSQGRTSGRWAYNEQFF
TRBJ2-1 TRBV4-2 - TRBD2 TGTGCCAGCAGCCCGGGACTAGTGGTCAATGAGCAGTTCTTC CASSPGLVVNEQFF
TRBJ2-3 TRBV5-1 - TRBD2 TGCGCCAGCAGCCGGGAGGGCCAGACGACAGATACGCAGTATTTT CASSREGQTTDTQYF
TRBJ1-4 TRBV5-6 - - TGTGCCAGCAGCCCGGTTGGGACTAATGAAAAACTGTTTTTT CASSPVGTNEKLFF
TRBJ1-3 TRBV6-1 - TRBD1 TGTGCCAGCAGTGAAGGGACAGGATCGGCTGGAAACACCATATATTTT CASSEGTGSAGNTIYF
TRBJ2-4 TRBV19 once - TGTGCCAGTAGTATCGGGGCAGGGAGGAACATTCAGTACTTC CASSIGAGRNIQYF
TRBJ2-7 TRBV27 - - TGTGCCAGCTCCGGTGGTGGGTGGACCTACGAGCAGTACTTC CASSGGGWTYEQYF
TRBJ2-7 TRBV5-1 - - TGCGCCAGCAGCTTTGGACAGTTTTCCTACGAGCAGTACTTC CASSFGQFSYEQYF
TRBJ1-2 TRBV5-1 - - TGCGCCAGCAGCTTGGAAGGGGACTATGGCTACACCTTC CASSLEGDYGYTF
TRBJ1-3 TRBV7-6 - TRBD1 TGTGCCAGCAGCTTAGGACAGGGGGCGCGAAACACCATATATTTT CASSLGQGARNTIYF
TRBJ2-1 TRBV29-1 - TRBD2 TGCAGCGTTGAAGATCTTCGGGAGGGCAATGAGCAGTTCTTC CSVEDLREGNEQFF
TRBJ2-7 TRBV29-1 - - TGCAGCGTTGATGGGACAAACTACGAGCAGTACTTC CSVDGTNYEQYF
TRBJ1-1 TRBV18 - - TGTGCCAGCTCTGAACAGGGTAGTACCACTGAAGCTTTCTTT CASSEQGSTTEAFF
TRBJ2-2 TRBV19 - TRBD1 TGTGCCAGTAGTATAGGGCAGGGGGCCGGGGAGCTGTTTTTT CASSIGQGAGELFF
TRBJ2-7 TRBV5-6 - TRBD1 TGTGCCAGCAGTTTTGACAGGGCTAGCGAGCAGTACTTC CASSFDRASEQYF
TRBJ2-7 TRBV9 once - TGTGCCAGCAGCGTAGAAACAGGGTCCTACGAGCAGTACTTC CASSVETGSYEQYF
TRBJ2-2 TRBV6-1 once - TGTGCCAGCAGTGGGGTCCATACCTCGGCCACCGGGGAGCTGTTTTTT CASSGVHTSATGELFF
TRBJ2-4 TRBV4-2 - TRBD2 TGTGCCAGCAGCCTAAGGGTGGGACTAGCGGGAGGGACAGGAAACATTCAGTACTTC CASSLRVGLAGGTGNIQYF
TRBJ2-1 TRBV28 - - TGTGCCAGCAGTCCCTCCGACGGAAACTACAATGAGCAGTTCTTC CASSPSDGNYNEQFF
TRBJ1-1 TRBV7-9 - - TGTGCCAGCAGCCCCCAAGGGGGAATGAACACTGAAGCTTTCTTT CASSPQGGMNTEAFF
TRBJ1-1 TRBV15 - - TGTGCCACCAGCAGAGAAGGTCCGAACACTGAAGCTTTCTTT CATSREGPNTEAFF
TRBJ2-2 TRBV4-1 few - TGCGCCAGCAGCCAAGTCTCGGGGGCCACCGGGGAGCTGTTTTTT CASSQVSGATGELFF
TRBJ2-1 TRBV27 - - TGTGCCAGCCTACCTACTAGATCCCGGCATGAGCAGTTCTTC CASLPTRSRHEQFF
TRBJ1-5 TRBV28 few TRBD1 TGTGCCAGCAAACCGACAGGGGGCGCAGCGGGGCAGCCCCAGCATTTT CASKPTGGAAGQPQHF
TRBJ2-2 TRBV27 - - TGTGCCAGCAGTCCCCTAGCCTTCACCGGGGAGCTGTTTTTT CASSPLAFTGELFF
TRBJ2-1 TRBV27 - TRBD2 TGTGCCAGCAGGGAGGGACTAGCGGGATGGTATGAGCAGTTCTTC CASREGLAGWYEQFF
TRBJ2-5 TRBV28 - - TGTGCCAGCAGTTTATCCCAGTTACCCCAGTACTTC CASSLSQLPQYF
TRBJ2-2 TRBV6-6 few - TGTGCCAGCAGTTACCCGATAACAGATGCCGGGGAGCTGTTTTTT CASSYPITDAGELFF
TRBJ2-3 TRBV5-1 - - TGCGCCAGCAGCTTCGGCAGCAGCACAGATACGCAGTATTTT CASSFGSSTDTQYF
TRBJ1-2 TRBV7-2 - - TGTGCCAGCAGCCCCGCCCCGGCATCGAGATACACCTTC CASSPAPASRYTF
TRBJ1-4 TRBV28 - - TGTGCCAGCAGTTTACAGAATGAAAAACTGTTTTTT CASSLQNEKLFF
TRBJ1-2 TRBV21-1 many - TGTGCCAGCAGCAAAGGGGCAGGGTATTATGGCTACACCTTC CASSKGAGYYGYTF
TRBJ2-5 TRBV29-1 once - TGCAGCGTGTCTTGGGATCAAGAGACCCAGTACTTC CSVSWDQETQYF
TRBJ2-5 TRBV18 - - TGTGCCAGCTCACCACGCAACAGGGCAGGGGAGACCCAGTACTTC CASSPRNRAGETQYF
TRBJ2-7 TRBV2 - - TGTGCCAGCAGGGGGCAGGAAAACGAGCAGTACTTC CASRGQENEQYF
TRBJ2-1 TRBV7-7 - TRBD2 TGTGCCAGCAGCCCCCAGAGGCGGGAGCGCAATGAGCAGTTCTTC CASSPQRRERNEQFF